This T cell receptor (beta chain) was captured by sequencing in a study of control samples from healthy donors and cancer patients. Assay: immunoSEQ multiplex PCR; the TCRdb copy retains only in-frame clones and omits some. The data contain roughly 30,000 clones, roughly 92% of them singletons. This CDR3 region has 15 residues. The germline gives CDR1 MNHEY, CDR2 SVGAGI. The germline V and J ends were trimmed by 0 bases and 13 bases, with 16 bases remaining between them. The sample consisted of PBMCs. The sequence was collected from a man in his forties with colorectal cancer. This sequence joins TRBV6-5 and TRBJ1-6; no firm D call. CDR3: CASSYSSSINRPLHF. The CDR3 DNA sequence: TGTGCCAGCAGTTACTCTTCCAGCATCAATCGGCCCCTCCACTTT.